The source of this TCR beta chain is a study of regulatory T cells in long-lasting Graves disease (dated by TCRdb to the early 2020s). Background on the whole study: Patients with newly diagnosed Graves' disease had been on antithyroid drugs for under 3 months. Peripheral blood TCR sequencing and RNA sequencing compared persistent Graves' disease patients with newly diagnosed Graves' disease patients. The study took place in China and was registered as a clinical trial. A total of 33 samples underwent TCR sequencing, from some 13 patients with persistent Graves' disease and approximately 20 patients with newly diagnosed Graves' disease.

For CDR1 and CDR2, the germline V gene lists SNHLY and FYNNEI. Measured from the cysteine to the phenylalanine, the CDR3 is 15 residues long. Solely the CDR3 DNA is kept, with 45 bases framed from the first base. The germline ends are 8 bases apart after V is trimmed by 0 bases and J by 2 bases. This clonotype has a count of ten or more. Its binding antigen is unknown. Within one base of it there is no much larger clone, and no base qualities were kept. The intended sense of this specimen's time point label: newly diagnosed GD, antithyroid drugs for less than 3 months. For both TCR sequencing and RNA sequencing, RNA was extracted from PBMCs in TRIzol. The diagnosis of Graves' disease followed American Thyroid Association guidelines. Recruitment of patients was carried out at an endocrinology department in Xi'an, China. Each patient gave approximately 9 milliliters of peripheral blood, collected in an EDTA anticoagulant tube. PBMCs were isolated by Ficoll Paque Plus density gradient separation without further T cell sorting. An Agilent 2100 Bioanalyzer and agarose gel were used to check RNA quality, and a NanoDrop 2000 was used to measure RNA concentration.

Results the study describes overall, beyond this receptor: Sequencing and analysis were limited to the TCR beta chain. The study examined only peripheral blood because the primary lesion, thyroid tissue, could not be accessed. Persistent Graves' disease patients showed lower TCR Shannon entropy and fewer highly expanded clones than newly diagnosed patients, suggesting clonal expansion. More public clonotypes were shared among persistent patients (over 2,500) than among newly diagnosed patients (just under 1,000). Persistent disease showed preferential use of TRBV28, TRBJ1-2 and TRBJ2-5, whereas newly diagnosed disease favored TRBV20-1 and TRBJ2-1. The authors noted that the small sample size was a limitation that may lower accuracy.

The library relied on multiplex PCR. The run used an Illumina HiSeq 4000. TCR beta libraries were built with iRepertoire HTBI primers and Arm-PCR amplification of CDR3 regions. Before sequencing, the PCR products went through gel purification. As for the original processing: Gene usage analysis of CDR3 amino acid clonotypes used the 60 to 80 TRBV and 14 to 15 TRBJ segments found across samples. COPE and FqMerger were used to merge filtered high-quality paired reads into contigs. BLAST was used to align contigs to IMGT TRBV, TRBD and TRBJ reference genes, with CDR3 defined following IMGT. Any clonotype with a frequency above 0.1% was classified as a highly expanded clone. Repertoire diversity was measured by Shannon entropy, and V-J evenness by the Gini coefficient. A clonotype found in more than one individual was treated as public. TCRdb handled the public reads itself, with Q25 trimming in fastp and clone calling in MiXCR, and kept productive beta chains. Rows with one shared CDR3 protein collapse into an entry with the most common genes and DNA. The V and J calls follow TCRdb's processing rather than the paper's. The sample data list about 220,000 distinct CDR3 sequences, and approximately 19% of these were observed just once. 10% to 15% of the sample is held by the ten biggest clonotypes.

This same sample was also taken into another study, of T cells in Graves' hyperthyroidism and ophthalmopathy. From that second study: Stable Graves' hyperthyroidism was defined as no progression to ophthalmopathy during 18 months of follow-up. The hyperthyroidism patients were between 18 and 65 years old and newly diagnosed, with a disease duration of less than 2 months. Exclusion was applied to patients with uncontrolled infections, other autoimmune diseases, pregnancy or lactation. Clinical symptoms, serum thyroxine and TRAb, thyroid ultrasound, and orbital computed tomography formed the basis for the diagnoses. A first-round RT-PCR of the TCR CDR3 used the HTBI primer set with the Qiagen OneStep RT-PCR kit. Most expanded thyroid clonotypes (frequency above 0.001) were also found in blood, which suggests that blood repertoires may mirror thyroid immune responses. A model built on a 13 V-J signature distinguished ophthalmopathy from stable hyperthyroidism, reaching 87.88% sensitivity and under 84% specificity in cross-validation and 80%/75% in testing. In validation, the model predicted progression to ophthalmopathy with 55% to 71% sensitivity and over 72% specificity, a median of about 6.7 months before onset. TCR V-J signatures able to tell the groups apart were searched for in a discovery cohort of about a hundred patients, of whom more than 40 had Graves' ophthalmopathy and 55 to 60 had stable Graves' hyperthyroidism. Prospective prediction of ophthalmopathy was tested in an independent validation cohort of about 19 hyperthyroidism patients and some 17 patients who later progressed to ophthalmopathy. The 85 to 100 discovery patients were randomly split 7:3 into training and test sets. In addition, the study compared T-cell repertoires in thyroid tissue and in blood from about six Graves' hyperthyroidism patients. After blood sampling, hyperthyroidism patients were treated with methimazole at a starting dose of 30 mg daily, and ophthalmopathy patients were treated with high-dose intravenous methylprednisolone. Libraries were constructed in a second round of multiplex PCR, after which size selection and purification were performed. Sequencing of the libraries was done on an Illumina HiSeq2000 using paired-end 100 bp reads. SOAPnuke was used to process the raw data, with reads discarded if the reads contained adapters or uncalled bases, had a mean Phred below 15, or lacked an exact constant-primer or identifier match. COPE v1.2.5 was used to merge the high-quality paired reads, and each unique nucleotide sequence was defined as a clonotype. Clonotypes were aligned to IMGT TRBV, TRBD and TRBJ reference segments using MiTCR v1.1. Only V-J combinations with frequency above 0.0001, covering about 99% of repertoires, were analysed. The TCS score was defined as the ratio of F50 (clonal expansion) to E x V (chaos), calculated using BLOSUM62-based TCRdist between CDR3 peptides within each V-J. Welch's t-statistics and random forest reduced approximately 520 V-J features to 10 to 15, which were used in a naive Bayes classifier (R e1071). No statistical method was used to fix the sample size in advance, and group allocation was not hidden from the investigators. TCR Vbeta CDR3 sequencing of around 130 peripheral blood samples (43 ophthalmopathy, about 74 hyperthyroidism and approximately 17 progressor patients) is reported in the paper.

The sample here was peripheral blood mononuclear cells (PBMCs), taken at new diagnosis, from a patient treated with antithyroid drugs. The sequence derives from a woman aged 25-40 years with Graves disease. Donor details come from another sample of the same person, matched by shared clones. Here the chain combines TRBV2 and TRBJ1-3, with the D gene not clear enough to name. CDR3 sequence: CASSEARETGNTIYF. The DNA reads TGTGCCAGCAGTGAAGCACGGGAAACTGGAAACACCATATATTTT.